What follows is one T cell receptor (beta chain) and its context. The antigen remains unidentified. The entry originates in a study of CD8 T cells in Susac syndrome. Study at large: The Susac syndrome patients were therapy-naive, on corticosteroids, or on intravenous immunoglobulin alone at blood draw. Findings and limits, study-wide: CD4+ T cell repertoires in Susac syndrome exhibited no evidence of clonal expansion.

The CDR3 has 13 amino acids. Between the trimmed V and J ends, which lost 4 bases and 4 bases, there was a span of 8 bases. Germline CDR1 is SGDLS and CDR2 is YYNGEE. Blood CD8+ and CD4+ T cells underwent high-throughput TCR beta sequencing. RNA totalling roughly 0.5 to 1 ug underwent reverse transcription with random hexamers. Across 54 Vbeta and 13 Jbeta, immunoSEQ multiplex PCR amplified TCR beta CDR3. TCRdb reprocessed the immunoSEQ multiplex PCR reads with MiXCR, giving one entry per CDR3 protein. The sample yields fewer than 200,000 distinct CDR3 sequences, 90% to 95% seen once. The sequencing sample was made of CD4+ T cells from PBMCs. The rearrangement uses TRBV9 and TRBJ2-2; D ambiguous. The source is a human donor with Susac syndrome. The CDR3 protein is CASSPRSTGELFF. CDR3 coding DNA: TGTGCCAGCAGCCCGCGGAGCACCGGGGAGCTGTTTTTT.